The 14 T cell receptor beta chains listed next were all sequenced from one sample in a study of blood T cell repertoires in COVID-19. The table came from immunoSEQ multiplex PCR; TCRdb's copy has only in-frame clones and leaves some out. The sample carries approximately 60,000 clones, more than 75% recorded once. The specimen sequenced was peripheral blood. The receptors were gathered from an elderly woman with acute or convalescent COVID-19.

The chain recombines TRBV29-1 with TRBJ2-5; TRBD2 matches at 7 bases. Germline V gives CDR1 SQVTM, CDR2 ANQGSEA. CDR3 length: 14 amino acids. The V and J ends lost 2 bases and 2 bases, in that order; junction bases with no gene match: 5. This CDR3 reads CSVERASGQETQYF. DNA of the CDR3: TGCAGCGTTGAAAGGGCTAGCGGACAAGAGACCCAGTACTTC.

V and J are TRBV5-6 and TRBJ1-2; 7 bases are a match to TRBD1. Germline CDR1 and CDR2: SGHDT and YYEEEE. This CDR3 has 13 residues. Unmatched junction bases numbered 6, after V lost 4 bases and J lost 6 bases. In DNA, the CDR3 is TGTGCCAGCAGCCCCCGACAGGGACATGGCTACACCTTC. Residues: CASSPRQGHGYTF.

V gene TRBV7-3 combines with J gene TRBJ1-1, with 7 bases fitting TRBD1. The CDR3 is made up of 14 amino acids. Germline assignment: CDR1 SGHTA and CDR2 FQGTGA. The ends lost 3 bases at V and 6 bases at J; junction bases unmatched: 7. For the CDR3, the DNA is TGTGCCAGCAGCTTGGACAGGTCGGGCCCTGAAGCTTTCTTT. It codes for CASSLDRSGPEAFF. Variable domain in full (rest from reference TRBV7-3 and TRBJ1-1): GAGVSQTPSNKVTEKGKYVELRCDPISGHTALYWYRQSLGQGPEFLIYFQGTGAADDSGLPNDRFFAVRPEGSVSTLKIQRTERGDSAVYLCASSLDRSGPEAFFGQGTRLTVV.

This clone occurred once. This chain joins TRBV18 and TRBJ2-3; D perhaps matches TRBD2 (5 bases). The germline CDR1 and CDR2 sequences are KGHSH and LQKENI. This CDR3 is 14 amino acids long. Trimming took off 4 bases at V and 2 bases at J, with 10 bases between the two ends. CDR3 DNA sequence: TGTGCCAGCTCACGAACGGGATCCACAGATACGCAGTATTTT. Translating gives CASSRTGSTDTQYF.

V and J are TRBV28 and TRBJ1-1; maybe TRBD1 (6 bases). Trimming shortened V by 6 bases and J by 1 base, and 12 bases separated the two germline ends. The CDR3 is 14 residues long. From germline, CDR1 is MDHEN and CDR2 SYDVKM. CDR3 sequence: CASSLQGWNTEAFF. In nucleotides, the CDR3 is TGTGCCAGCAGCTTACAGGGATGGAACACTGAAGCTTTCTTT.

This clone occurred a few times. CDR3 amino acids: CASSGGLAGSYEQYF. The CDR3 bases are TGTGCCAGCAGTGGGGGACTAGCGGGTTCCTACGAGCAGTACTTC. The rearrangement uses TRBV28 and TRBJ2-7, with 12 bases identical to TRBD2. J was trimmed by 1 base and V by 5 bases; bases with no gene match: 3. The length of the CDR3 is 15 residues. The germline CDR1 and CDR2 sequences are MDHEN and SYDVKM.

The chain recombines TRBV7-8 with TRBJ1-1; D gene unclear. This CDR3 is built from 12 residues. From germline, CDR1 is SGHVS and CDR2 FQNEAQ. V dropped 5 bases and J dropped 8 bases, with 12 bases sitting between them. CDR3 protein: CASSLLFGEAFF. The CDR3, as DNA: TGTGCCAGCAGCCTCCTCTTCGGGGAAGCTTTCTTT.

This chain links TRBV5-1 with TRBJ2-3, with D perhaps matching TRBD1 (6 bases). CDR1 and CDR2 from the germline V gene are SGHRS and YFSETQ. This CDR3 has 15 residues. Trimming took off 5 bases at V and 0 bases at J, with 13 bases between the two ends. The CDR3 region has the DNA TGCGCCAGCAGTTCCGGGACACTAAGCACAGATACGCAGTATTTT. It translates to CASSSGTLSTDTQYF. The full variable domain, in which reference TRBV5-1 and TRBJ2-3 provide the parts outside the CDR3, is KAGVTQTPRYLIKTRGQQVTLSCSPISGHRSVSWYQQTPGQGLQFLFEYFSETQRNKGNFPGRFSGRQFSNSRSEMNVSTLELGDSALYLCASSSGTLSTDTQYFGPGTRLTVL.

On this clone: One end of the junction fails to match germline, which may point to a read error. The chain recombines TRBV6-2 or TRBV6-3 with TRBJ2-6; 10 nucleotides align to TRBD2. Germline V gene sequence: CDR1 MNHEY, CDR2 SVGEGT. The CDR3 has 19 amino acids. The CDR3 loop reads CASRYSTSGEFSGANVLTF. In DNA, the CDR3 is TGTGCCAGCAGATACTCTACTAGCGGGGAGTTCTCTGGGGCCAACGTCCTGACTTTC.

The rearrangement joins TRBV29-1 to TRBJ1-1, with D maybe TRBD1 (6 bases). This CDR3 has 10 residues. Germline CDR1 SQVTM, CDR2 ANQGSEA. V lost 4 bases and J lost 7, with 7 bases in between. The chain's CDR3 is CSVGDIEAFF. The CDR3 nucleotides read TGCAGCGTTGGGGACATTGAAGCTTTCTTT.

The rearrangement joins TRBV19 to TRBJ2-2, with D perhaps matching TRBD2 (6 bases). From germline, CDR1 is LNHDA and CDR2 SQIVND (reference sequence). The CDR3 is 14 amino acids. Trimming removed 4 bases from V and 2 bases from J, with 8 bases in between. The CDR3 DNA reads TGTGCCAGTAGTACCGGACTAAACACCGGGGAGCTGTTTTTT. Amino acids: CASSTGLNTGELFF.

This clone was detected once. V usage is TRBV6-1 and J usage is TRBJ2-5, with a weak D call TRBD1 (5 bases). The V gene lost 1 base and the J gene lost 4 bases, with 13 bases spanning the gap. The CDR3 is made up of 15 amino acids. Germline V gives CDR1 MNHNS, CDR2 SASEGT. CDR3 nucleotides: TGTGCCAGCAGTGAAGGAACAGGATGGCTAGAGACCCAGTACTTC. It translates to CASSEGTGWLETQYF.

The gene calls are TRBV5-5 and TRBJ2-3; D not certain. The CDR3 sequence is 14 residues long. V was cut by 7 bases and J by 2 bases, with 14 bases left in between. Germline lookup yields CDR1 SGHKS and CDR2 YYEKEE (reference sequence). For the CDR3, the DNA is TGTGCCAGCGGAGACGGCCCATTCACAGATACGCAGTATTTT. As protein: CASGDGPFTDTQYF.

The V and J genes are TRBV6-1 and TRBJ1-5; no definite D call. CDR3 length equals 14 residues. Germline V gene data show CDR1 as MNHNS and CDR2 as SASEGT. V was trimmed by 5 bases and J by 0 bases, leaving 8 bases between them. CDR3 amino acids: CASSRASSNQPQHF. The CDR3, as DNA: TGTGCCAGCAGTCGCGCCTCTAGCAATCAGCCCCAGCATTTT.